Listed below are T cell receptor beta chains from one sample, sequenced in a study of blood T cell repertoires in COVID-19. Only in-frame clones appear in the TCRdb table, and some are missing; sequencing was by immunoSEQ multiplex PCR. The sample shows tens of thousands of clones, 90% of them seen only once. Sequences were obtained from peripheral blood. Receptors originate from a man aged 55 to 69 with active or convalescent COVID-19. CDR3s include the opening cysteine and the closing phenylalanine or tryptophan. Fields, in order: J gene, clone size, V gene, D gene, CDR3 DNA, CDR3 protein. A D gene is named only where the DNA matches it firmly. Size is stated for part of the rows, as once, few or many counts, or as a class when the clone is expanded.

TRBJ2-1,.,TRBV7-3,TRBD2,TGTGCCAGCAGCTTATCTTGGGCTAGCGGGAGCAATGAGCAGTTCTTC,CASSLSWASGSNEQFF
TRBJ2-7,.,TRBV28,.,TGTGCCACCTCCCGAGGGGGGGCTTCCTACGAGCAGTACTTC,CATSRGGASYEQYF
TRBJ2-1,.,TRBV10-2,.,TGCGCCAGCAGTGAGTCCAGCTACAATGAGCAGTTCTTC,CASSESSYNEQFF
TRBJ2-2,.,TRBV7-8,TRBD2,TGTGCCAGCAGCTTAGTCCCAGCGGGAGGGCGCGCGAACACCGGGGAGCTGTTTTTT,CASSLVPAGGRANTGELFF
TRBJ1-3,once,TRBV27,.,TGTGCCAGCAGTTTAGGGGGGGCGCAAGGAAACACCATATATTTT,CASSLGGAQGNTIYF
TRBJ2-7,once,TRBV11-2,.,TGTGCCAGCAGACCGGACAGTTTGGGCGAGCAGTACTTC,CASRPDSLGEQYF
TRBJ2-7,.,TRBV7-2,TRBD1,TGTGCCAGCAGCTTGAGGGGACAGTCCTCCTACGAGCAGTACTTC,CASSLRGQSSYEQYF
TRBJ2-3,once,TRBV5-4,.,TGTGCCAGCAGCTTACAGGGTATAGATACGCAGTATTTT,CASSLQGIDTQYF
TRBJ1-2,.,TRBV19,TRBD1,TGTGCCAGTAGTATAGCGGGCAGGGGGCCTAACTATGGCTACACCTTC,CASSIAGRGPNYGYTF
TRBJ2-3,.,TRBV6-5,TRBD2,TGTGCCAGCAGCAGGACTAGCCCTACAGATACGCAGTATTTT,CASSRTSPTDTQYF
TRBJ1-3,few,TRBV7-9,TRBD1,TGTGCCAGCAGCTTAGGCGGGACAGGGGTCTTTGACACCATATATTTT,CASSLGGTGVFDTIYF
TRBJ2-7,.,TRBV6-5,.,TGTGCCAGCACCAAGGGGCTATCCTACGAGCAGTACTTC,CASTKGLSYEQYF
TRBJ2-7,.,TRBV4-1,.,TGCGCCAGCAGCCCCGGTTGGAGATCCCTTGGCTCCGGGCAGTACTTC,CASSPGWRSLGSGQYF
TRBJ1-1,.,TRBV5-6,.,TGTGCCAGCACCTGGGCGCGGAGGTTGACTGAAGCTTTCTTT,CASTWARRLTEAFF
TRBJ2-5,.,TRBV11-1,.,TGTGCCAGCAGCTTCTACAGGCAAGAGACCCAGTACTTC,CASSFYRQETQYF
TRBJ2-2,.,TRBV9,.,TGTGCCAGCAGCCGACAGGTTTCCGGGGAGCTGTTTTTT,CASSRQVSGELFF
TRBJ2-3,.,TRBV5-6,.,TGTGCCAGCAGCTTGGCCTCGAGCACAGATACGCAGTATTTT,CASSLASSTDTQYF
TRBJ2-1,.,TRBV28,.,TGTGCCAGCAGTTTTCTGGACAAAGCCTACAATGAGCAGTTCTTC,CASSFLDKAYNEQFF
TRBJ1-5,.,TRBV7-6,TRBD1,TGTGCCAGCAGCCTGGGACAGGGGGATCAGCCCCAGCATTTT,CASSLGQGDQPQHF
TRBJ2-1,.,TRBV5-4,.,TGTGCCAGCAGCTTGTACCTAAATGAGCAGTTCTTC,CASSLYLNEQFF
TRBJ2-2,.,TRBV10-3,TRBD1,TGTGCCATTAACAGGGGCACCGGGGAGCTGTTTTTT,CAINRGTGELFF
TRBJ2-7,.,TRBV28,TRBD2,TGTGCCAGCAGGGGGCTACTAGCGGGAAGGGGCGAGCAGTACTTC,CASRGLLAGRGEQYF
TRBJ1-1,.,TRBV9,TRBD1,TGTGCCAGCAGCGTAGATCCAGGGGGCAACACTGAAGCTTTCTTT,CASSVDPGGNTEAFF
TRBJ2-5,once,TRBV14,TRBD2,TGTGCCAGCAGCCAAGGAGCGGGAGCAGGGACCCAGTACTTC,CASSQGAGAGTQYF
TRBJ2-5,.,TRBV6-6,.,TGTGCCAGCAGTTACTCCGGAGCGCCTCAAGAGACCCAGTACTTC,CASSYSGAPQETQYF
TRBJ1-3,.,TRBV12-3/TRBV12-4,.,TGTGCCAGCAGTTTAGTAGGAAACACCATATATTTT,CASSLVGNTIYF
TRBJ2-1,.,TRBV5-1,TRBD2,TGCGCCAGCAGGCTAGCGGGAGATTTCGGCAATGAGCAGTTCTTC,CASRLAGDFGNEQFF
TRBJ1-5,.,TRBV19,.,TGTGCCAGTAGTATTTCGGGGAGCAATCAGCCCCAGCATTTT,CASSISGSNQPQHF
TRBJ1-3,.,TRBV5-1,.,TGCGCCAGCAGCTTGGGTGGCCACGCGGTTGGGAACACCATATATTTT,CASSLGGHAVGNTIYF
TRBJ2-1,.,TRBV7-3,TRBD2,TGTGCCAGCAGCTCCCAGACCCTCGACGGAGTGCTAGCGGGAGGCTCCCCCAATGAGCAGTTCTTC,CASSSQTLDGVLAGGSPNEQFF
TRBJ2-7,.,TRBV5-6,TRBD1,TGTGCCAGCAGCTTTTTCCAGGGGGCCAACGAGCAGTACTTC,CASSFFQGANEQYF
TRBJ1-1,.,TRBV6-2/TRBV6-3,TRBD1,TGTGCCAGCAGTTACGGGGACAGGACGAACACTGAAGCTTTCTTT,CASSYGDRTNTEAFF
TRBJ2-7,.,TRBV6-5,.,TGTGCCATCCTCCTCACGGGGGTTCTCGAGCAGTACTTC,CAILLTGVLEQYF
TRBJ2-1,.,TRBV4-2,TRBD2,TGTGCCAGCAGCCAAGTAAGCGGGAGGGGCTACAATGAGCAGTTCTTC,CASSQVSGRGYNEQFF
TRBJ2-4,.,TRBV4-2,TRBD2,TGTGCCAGCAGGACTAGCGGAACCCCGGGGGCCAAAAACATTCAGTACTTC,CASRTSGTPGAKNIQYF
TRBJ2-1,.,TRBV5-1,TRBD2,TGCGCCAGCAGCCCCGGTTGGACTAGCGATATCAATGAGCAGTTCTTC,CASSPGWTSDINEQFF
TRBJ2-3,.,TRBV6-6,.,TGTGCCAGCAGTTACTCTCTGGATACGCAGTATTTT,CASSYSLDTQYF
TRBJ2-7,.,TRBV5-5,.,TGTGCCAGCAGCTTCTGGACAGCGACAGAGCAGTACTTC,CASSFWTATEQYF
TRBJ1-5,once,TRBV6-6,.,TGTGCCAGCAGTTTGGCAGACAATCAGCCCCAGCATTTT,CASSLADNQPQHF